This T cell receptor (beta chain) was retrieved from a study of shared clonotypes between healthy human individuals. Trimming pared 5 bases from V and 3 bases from J, leaving 16 bases between. CDR1 is SQVTM, CDR2 ANQGSEA, per germline. The CDR3 length is 15 residues. The method was immunoSEQ multiplex PCR; TCRdb's version includes in-frame clones alone and lacks a portion of them. The repertoire includes some 1,600,000 clones, under 99% of them detected once, and around 0.47% sits in the top ten. The TCR sequence derives from a young man in good health. V gene TRBV29-1 combines with J gene TRBJ2-2; D may be TRBD1 (6 bases). The sample consisted of naive CD4+ T cells sorted from blood. Subset reported: CD45RA+ positively selected. This chain's CDR3 is CSVQQGPPYTGELFF. As DNA, the CDR3 is TGCAGCGTTCAACAGGGACCACCCTACACCGGGGAGCTGTTTTTT.